This TCR beta chain is drawn from a study of tissue T cells after allogeneic stem cell transplantation. Regarding the study as a whole: Anatomically similar tissues had similar TCR repertoires within each patient. Shared clones across patients were few; motif clustering revealed tissue-specific shared signatures.

Trimming removed 5 bases at V and 3 bases at J, with 13 bases between. The length of the CDR3 is 14 residues. This clone was counted only a few times. Its antigen is still unknown. Genes and germline come from the mouse. The read ends 1 residue shy of where the CDR3 ends; the end is completed using the germline J gene. The method was immunoSEQ multiplex PCR; TCRdb's version includes in-frame clones alone and lacks a portion of them. The sample gives fewer than 5,500 clones, roughly 46% of which show up once; approximately 7% is in the top ten. Documented time point: mouse harvest day 7 after allogeneic transplant. Mouse grafts combined 10^7 T-cell-depleted bone marrow cells with 10^6 splenic CD5+ T cells. Mice had MHC-mismatched B6 into BALB/c GVHD, sampled day 7 or 14.

What was sequenced was gut tissue. The chain employs TRBV9 and TRBJ1-1; D might be TRBD1 (5 bases). TRBV9 corresponds to a pseudogene. This sequence originates from a female BALB/c mouse given C57BL/6 T cells with graft-versus-host disease after an allogeneic hematopoietic cell transplant. Incomplete CDR3 DNA: TGTGCCAGAAGCCCCTCAGGGCGGGACACAGAAGTCTTC. Amino acids: CARSPSGRDTEVF. The full CDR3 is CARSPSGRDTEVFF.